This T cell receptor (beta chain) was sequenced during a study of siplizumab effects on memory and regulatory T cells. The CDR3 consists of 16 residues. The ends lost 4 bases at V and 1 base at J; junction bases unmatched: 8. Germline-derived CDR1 and CDR2 are SNHLY and FYNNEI. TCR templates numbering 90,000 to 100,000 were assayed per sample. Data came from immunoSEQ multiplex PCR; TCRdb stores just in-frame clones and leaves some out. The repertoire holds about 85,000 clones, with 95% as singletons. The study's findings and limits: Only a minor fraction of alloreactive clones mapped to unstimulated subsets.

Note on this clone: Antigen unknown.

This sequence was found in a human donor in good health. The chain couples TRBV2 to TRBJ2-7, with 9 positions matching TRBD1. Sequenced sample: CD8+ T cells sorted from blood. The CDR3 DNA follows: TGTGCCAGCAGTGTTCTTCCGGACAGGGGTTCCTACGAGCAGTACTTC. Encoded protein: CASSVLPDRGSYEQYF. Using reference TRBV2 and TRBJ2-7 for the parts outside the CDR3, the full variable domain is EPEVTQTPSHQVTQMGQEVILRCVPISNHLYFYWYRQILGQKVEFLVSFYNNEISEKSEIFDDQFSVERPDGSNFTLKIRSTKLEDSAMYFCASSVLPDRGSYEQYFGPGTRLTVT.